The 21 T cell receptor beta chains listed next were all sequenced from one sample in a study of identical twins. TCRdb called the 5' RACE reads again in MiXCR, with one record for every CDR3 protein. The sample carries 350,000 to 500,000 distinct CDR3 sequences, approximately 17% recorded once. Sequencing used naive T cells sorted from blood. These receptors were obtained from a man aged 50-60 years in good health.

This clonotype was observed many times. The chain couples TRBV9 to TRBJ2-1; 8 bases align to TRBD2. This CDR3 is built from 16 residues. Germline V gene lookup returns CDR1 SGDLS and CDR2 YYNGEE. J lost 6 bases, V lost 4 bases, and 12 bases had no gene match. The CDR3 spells CASSPHGTRTGNEQFF. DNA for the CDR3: TGTGCCAGCAGCCCCCACGGGACTAGAACCGGCAATGAGCAGTTCTTC.

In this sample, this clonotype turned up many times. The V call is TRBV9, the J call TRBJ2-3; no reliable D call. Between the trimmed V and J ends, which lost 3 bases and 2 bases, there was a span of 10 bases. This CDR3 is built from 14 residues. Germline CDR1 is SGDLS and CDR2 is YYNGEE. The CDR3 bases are TGTGCCAGCAGCGCTCCTACTCCCACAGATACGCAGTATTTT. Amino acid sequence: CASSAPTPTDTQYF.

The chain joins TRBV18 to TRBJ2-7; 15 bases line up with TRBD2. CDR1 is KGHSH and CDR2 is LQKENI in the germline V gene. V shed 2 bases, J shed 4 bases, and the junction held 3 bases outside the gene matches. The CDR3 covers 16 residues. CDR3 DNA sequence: TGTGCCAGCTCACCATCGGGACTAGCGGGAGGATACGAGCAGTACTTC. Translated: CASSPSGLAGGYEQYF.

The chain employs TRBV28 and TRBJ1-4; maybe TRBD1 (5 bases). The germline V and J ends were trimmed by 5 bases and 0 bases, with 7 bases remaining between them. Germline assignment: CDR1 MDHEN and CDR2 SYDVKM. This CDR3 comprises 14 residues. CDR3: CASSDSATNEKLFF. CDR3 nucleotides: TGTGCCAGCAGTGACAGTGCAACTAATGAAAAACTGTTTTTT.

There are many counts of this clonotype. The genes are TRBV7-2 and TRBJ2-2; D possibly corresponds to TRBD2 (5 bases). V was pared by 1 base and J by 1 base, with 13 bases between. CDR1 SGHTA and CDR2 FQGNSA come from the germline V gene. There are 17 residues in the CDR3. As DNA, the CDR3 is TGTGCCAGCAGCTTAGTTAGGGTACTAGTGAACACCGGGGAGCTGTTTTTT. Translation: CASSLVRVLVNTGELFF.

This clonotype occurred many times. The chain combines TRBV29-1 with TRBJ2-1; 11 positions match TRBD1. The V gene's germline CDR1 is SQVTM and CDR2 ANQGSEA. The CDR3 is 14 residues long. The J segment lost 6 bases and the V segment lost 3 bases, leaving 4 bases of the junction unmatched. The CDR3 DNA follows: TGCAGCGTTGAGGGACAGGGGGGCCTCAATGAGCAGTTCTTC. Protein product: CSVEGQGGLNEQFF.

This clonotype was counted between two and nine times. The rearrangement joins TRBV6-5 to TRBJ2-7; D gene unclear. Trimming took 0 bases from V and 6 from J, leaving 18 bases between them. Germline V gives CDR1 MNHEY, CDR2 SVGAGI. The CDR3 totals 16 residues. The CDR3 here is CASSYSSHAGNIEQYF. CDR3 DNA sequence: TGTGCCAGCAGTTACTCTAGCCACGCTGGGAATATCGAGCAGTACTTC.

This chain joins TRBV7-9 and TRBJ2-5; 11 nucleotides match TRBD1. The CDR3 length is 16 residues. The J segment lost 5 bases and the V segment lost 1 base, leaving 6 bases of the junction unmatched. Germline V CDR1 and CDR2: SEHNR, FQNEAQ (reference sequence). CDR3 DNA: TGTGCCAGCAGCTTAGGGGACAGGGGGTCTATGGAGACCCAGTACTTC. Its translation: CASSLGDRGSMETQYF.

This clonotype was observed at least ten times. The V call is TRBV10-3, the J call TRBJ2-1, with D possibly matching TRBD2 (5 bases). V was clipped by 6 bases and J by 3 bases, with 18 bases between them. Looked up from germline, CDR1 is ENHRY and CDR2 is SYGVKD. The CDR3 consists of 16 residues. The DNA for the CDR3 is TGTGCCATCAGATCCCGGGATGGTTCAGGCTACAATGAGCAGTTCTTC. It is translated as CAIRSRDGSGYNEQFF.

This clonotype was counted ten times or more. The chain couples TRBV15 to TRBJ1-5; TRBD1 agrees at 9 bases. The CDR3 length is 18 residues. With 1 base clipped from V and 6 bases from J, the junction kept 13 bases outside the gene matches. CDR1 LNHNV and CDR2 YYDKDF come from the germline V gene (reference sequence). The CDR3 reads CATSRGKTADRGGQPQHF. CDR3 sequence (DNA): TGTGCCACCAGCAGAGGCAAGACCGCGGACAGGGGAGGTCAGCCCCAGCATTTT.

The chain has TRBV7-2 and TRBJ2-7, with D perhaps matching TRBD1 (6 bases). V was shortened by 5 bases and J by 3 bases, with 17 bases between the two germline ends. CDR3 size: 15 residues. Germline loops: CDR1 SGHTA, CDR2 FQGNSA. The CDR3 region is CASSKETGINYEQYF. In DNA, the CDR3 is TGTGCCAGCAGCAAGGAAACAGGGATCAACTACGAGCAGTACTTC.

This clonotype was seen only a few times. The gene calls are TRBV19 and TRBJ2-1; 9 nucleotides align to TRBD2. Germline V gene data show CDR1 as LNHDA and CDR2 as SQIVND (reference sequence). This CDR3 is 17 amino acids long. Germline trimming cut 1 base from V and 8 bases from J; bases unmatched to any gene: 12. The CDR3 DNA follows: TGTGCCAGTAGTATAGTCTGGCGGGAGGGCCCTCTCCATGAGCAGTTCTTC. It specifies CASSIVWREGPLHEQFF.

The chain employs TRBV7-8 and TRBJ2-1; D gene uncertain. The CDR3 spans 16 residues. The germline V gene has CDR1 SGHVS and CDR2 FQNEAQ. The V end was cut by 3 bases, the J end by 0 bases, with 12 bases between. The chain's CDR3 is CASSFRPYSSYNEQFF. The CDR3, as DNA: TGTGCCAGCAGCTTCCGGCCTTATAGCTCCTACAATGAGCAGTTCTTC.

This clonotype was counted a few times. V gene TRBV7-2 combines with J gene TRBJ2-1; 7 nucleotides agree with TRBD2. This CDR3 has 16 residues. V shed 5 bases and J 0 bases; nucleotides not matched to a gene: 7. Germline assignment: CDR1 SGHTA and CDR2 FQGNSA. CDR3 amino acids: CASSPQAGSSYNEQFF. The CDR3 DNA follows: TGTGCCAGCAGCCCACAAGCGGGATCCTCCTACAATGAGCAGTTCTTC.

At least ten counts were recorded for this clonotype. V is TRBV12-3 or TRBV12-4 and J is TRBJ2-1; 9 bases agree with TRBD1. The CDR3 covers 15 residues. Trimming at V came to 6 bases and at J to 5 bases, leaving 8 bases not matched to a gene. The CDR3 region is CASRTGTGWDNEQFF. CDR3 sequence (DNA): TGTGCCAGCAGGACCGGGACAGGGTGGGACAATGAGCAGTTCTTC.

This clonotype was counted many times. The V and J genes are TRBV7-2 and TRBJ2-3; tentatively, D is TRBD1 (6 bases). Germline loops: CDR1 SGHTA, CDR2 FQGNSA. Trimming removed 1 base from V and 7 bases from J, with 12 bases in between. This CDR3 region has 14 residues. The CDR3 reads CASSLVSGVNTQYF. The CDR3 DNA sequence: TGTGCCAGCAGCTTAGTATCAGGGGTAAATACGCAGTATTTT.

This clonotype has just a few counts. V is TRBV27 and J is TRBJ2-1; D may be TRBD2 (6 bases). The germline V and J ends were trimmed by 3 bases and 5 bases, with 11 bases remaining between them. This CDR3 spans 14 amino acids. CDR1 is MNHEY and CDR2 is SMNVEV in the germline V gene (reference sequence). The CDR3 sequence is CASSFLGRHNEQFF. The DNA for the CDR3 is TGTGCCAGCAGTTTCTTGGGGAGGCACAATGAGCAGTTCTTC.

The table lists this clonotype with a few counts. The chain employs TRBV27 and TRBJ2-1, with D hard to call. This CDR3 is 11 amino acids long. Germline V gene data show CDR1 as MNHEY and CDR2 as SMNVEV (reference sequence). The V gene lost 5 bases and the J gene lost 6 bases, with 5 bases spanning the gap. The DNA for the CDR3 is TGTGCCAGCAGTCAACTCAATGAGCAGTTCTTC. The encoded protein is CASSQLNEQFF.

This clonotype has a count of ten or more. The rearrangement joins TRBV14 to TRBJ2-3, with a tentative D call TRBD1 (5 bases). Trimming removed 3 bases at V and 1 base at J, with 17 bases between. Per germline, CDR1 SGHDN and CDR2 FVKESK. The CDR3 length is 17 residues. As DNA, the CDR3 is TGTGCCAGCAGCCAGACCGTTCGATGGGGCCGCACAGATACGCAGTATTTT. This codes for CASSQTVRWGRTDTQYF.

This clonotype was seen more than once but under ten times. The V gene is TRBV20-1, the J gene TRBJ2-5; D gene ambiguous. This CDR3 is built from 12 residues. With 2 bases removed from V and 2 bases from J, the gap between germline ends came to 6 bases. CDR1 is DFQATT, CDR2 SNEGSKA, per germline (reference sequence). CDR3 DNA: TGCAGTGCTAGAATGGGTCAAGAGACCCAGTACTTC. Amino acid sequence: CSARMGQETQYF.

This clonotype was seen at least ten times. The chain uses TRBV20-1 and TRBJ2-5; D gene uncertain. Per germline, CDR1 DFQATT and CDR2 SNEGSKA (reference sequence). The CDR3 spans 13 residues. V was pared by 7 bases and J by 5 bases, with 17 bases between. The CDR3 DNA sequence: TGCAGTGGACGCCACCCGGCGAAGGAGACCCAGTACTTC. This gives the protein CSGRHPAKETQYF.